This T cell receptor beta chain was profiled in a study of blood T cell repertoires in COVID-19. Study in general: Whether acute or convalescent, the COVID-19 samples came from the United States, Italy and Spain.

Method: immunoSEQ multiplex PCR; TCRdb's copy keeps in-frame clones and lacks some. The sample includes under 350,000 clones, over 85% of them seen just once. Across under 25 US areas, participants ranged in age from about 18 to 100 years. Two consecutive negative NP/OP PCR tests, clearance, or resolved symptoms defined Cohort 3 recovery. This clonotype was obtained from a man aged 55 to 70 who had recovered from COVID-19. The specimen was PBMCs or T cells enriched from blood (not recorded which).

CDR3 nucleotides: TGTGCCAGCAGTGCTGGACTAGCGGGGAACCAAGAGACCCAGTACTTC. Its translation: CASSAGLAGNQETQYF. The chain has TRBV6-1 and TRBJ2-5; TRBD2 agrees at 12 bases. The CDR3 is 16 amino acids. The ends lost 4 bases at V and 0 bases at J; junction bases unmatched: 3. CDR1 is MNHNS and CDR2 is SASEGT in the germline V gene.